The rows below give T cell receptor beta chains drawn from one sample of a study of blood T cell repertoires in COVID-19. Produced via immunoSEQ multiplex PCR; TCRdb's table is partial and in-frame only. The table records about 160,000 clones, 75% to 90% of them present only once. The material sequenced was peripheral blood. The receptors were gathered from an older man with acute or convalescent COVID-19. The CDR3 runs from the conserved cysteine through the conserved F or W. The D gene is left open where the match is weak. Clone size is shown for a subset of rows, as once, few, many or a class of expanded clone.

clone size,J gene,D gene,V gene,CDR3 protein,CDR3 DNA
NA,TRBJ1-2,NA,TRBV11-2,CASSLDLGDRNYGYTF,TGTGCCAGCAGCTTAGATCTTGGAGATAGGAACTATGGCTACACCTTC
NA,TRBJ1-5,NA,TRBV12-1,CASSYDSENQPQHF,TGTGCCAGCAGCTACGACAGCGAGAATCAGCCCCAGCATTTT
NA,TRBJ2-3,TRBD1,TRBV19,CASSRDRTADTQYF,TGTGCCAGTAGTAGGGACAGGACAGCAGATACGCAGTATTTT
NA,TRBJ1-1,NA,TRBV28,CASSLSRNTEAFF,TGTGCCAGCAGTTTATCCAGGAACACTGAAGCTTTCTTT
NA,TRBJ1-1,TRBD1,TRBV27,CASSLVQGDTEAFF,TGTGCCAGCAGTTTAGTACAGGGGGACACTGAAGCTTTCTTT
few,TRBJ2-1,TRBD2,TRBV7-7,CASSLAAGAHNEQFF,TGTGCTAGCAGCTTGGCAGCGGGGGCCCACAATGAGCAGTTCTTC
once,TRBJ2-6,TRBD1,TRBV14,CASSQDWDRGYSGANVLTF,TGTGCCAGCAGCCAAGATTGGGACAGGGGATACTCTGGGGCCAACGTCCTGACTTTC
few,TRBJ1-2,NA,TRBV27,CASSSTGHGYTF,TGTGCCAGCAGTTCTACAGGGCATGGCTACACCTTC
NA,TRBJ2-3,TRBD1,TRBV24-1,CATSGGTGWSTDTQYF,TGTGCCACCAGTGGGGGGACAGGGTGGAGCACAGATACGCAGTATTTT
NA,TRBJ1-1,TRBD1,TRBV5-1,CASSTGTVNTEAFF,TGCGCCAGCAGCACCGGGACAGTGAACACTGAAGCTTTCTTT
NA,TRBJ1-6,TRBD1,TRBV7-9,CVSSLVRGTGVSPLHF,TGTGTCAGCAGCTTAGTTCGCGGGACAGGTGTTTCACCCCTCCACTTT
NA,TRBJ1-1,TRBD1,TRBV19,CASSPRTGGNRYTEAFF,TGTGCCAGTAGTCCTAGGACAGGGGGTAATCGGTACACTGAAGCTTTCTTT
NA,TRBJ1-4,NA,TRBV7-3,CASSPQAGALGEKLFF,TGTGCCAGCAGCCCACAGGCGGGGGCGCTTGGTGAAAAACTGTTTTTT